The clone carrying this T cell receptor (beta chain) is judged medium-sized. Its antigen is not known. The data stem from a study of immune heterogeneity within non-small cell lung tumors. With around 550 ng used per sample, the template was genomic DNA from bulk tumor. Each primary tumor yielded several biopsies, collected far apart from one another at surgery. Patients underwent curative surgery for non-small cell lung cancer (untreated and newly diagnosed). TCR beta CDR3 was amplified by multiplex PCR, first round around 10 cycles, 32 V and 13 J primers. TCRdb reprocessed the multiplex PCR reads with MiXCR, giving one entry per CDR3 protein. The sample shows about 6,400 distinct CDR3 sequences, 22% of them seen only once. V was pared by 1 base and J by 0 bases, with 9 bases between. This CDR3 spans 15 amino acids. The germline gives CDR1 LNHNV, CDR2 YYDKDF (reference sequence). Findings of the study overall: High-frequency T-cell receptor beta clonotypes were largely distinct between individual patients. Identical dominant CDR3 beta clonotypes recurred among a patient's tumor sites, alongside site-unique high-frequency clones.

The sample consisted of lung tumor tissue. This clonotype originated in an older man with non-small cell lung cancer. The chain couples TRBV15 to TRBJ2-5; D gene uncertain. CDR3 protein: CATSRGQLHQETQYF. The CDR3 DNA sequence: TGTGCCACCAGCAGAGGACAACTCCACCAAGAGACCCAGTACTTC.